These 30 T cell receptor beta chains originate from one sample sequenced in a study of T cells after yellow fever vaccination. Each CDR3 protein gets one entry after TCRdb re-called the 5' RACE reads with MiXCR. The sample lists roughly 260,000 distinct CDR3 sequences; over 10% were seen once. The sample here was CD4+ T cells sorted from PBMCs, taken 45 days after the yellow fever booster vaccination. These receptors originate from a man aged 30 to 45 who received the YFV17D yellow fever vaccine.

This clonotype was found a few times. The chain uses TRBV6-2 or TRBV6-3 and TRBJ2-5, with unresolved D. The ends were cut back, 5 bases at V and 2 bases at J, with 21 bases in the middle. The CDR3 is 17 residues long. The V gene's germline CDR1 is MNHEY and CDR2 SVGEGT. CDR3 nucleotide sequence: TGTGCCAGCAGTCTTCGGACGTCCTACCCGGCGCAAGAGACCCAGTACTTC. Translating it yields CASSLRTSYPAQETQYF.

Ten or more counts support this clonotype. The V call is TRBV6-2 or TRBV6-3, the J call TRBJ2-1; D might be TRBD2 (6 bases). V lost 0 bases and J lost 5, with 11 bases in between. Germline lookup yields CDR1 MNHEY and CDR2 SVGEGT. This CDR3 is built from 15 residues. The CDR3 DNA reads as TGTGCCAGCAGTTACTCCGGGACTTTAAACAATGAGCAGTTCTTC. Amino acids: CASSYSGTLNNEQFF.

Worth noting for this clonotype: Germline is not matched at one junction end, which may reflect a read error. The chain is built from TRBV20-1 and TRBJ2-1; TRBD2 matches at 11 bases. The CDR3 covers 16 residues. The germline gives CDR1 DFQATT, CDR2 SNEGSKA (reference sequence). CDR3 amino acids: CTARVGTSGNYNEQFF. DNA of the CDR3: TGCACTGCTCGCGTCGGGACTAGCGGCAACTACAATGAGCAGTTCTTC.

This clonotype was detected only a few times. V is TRBV20-1 and J is TRBJ2-5, with D possibly TRBD2 on 5 matching bases. The germline V gene has CDR1 DFQATT and CDR2 SNEGSKA (reference sequence). The CDR3 totals 13 residues. V dropped 5 bases and J dropped 4 bases, with 14 bases sitting between them. CDR3 bases: TGCAGTGCTCCCCCCCCGGGGAGAGAGACCCAGTACTTC. As protein: CSAPPPGRETQYF.

This clonotype has just one count. V usage is TRBV11-2 and J usage is TRBJ1-5; no clear D gene. Germline CDR1 and CDR2: SGHAT and FQNNGV. The ends were cut back, 1 base at V and 7 bases at J, with 14 bases in the middle. CDR3 size: 15 residues. CDR3 sequence: CASSLGPPLGQPQHF. The CDR3, as DNA: TGTGCCAGCAGCTTAGGACCGCCCTTGGGGCAGCCCCAGCATTTT.

This clonotype appeared many times. This rearrangement joins TRBV20-1 to TRBJ1-5; a weak D match, TRBD1 (6 bases). The CDR3 spans 13 residues. The V gene lost 6 bases and the J gene lost 4 bases, with 13 bases spanning the gap. Germline V gives CDR1 DFQATT, CDR2 SNEGSKA (reference sequence). The CDR3 is CSAQAGANQPQHF. CDR3 coding DNA: TGCAGTGCCCAGGCAGGGGCGAATCAGCCCCAGCATTTT.

This clonotype was counted at least ten times. The gene calls are TRBV5-5 and TRBJ2-5, with 9 nucleotides matching TRBD1. Trimming took 2 bases from V and 5 from J; bases not matched to a gene: 13. CDR1 and CDR2 (germline): SGHKS, YYEKEE (reference sequence). This CDR3 comprises 17 residues. This CDR3 is CASSFRPGQGASETQYF. The CDR3 bases are TGTGCCAGCAGCTTCAGACCGGGACAGGGCGCGTCGGAGACCCAGTACTTC.

The J gene is TRBJ2-5, the V gene TRBV7-9, with 10 nucleotides matching TRBD1. With V trimmed by 1 base and J by 4 bases, 6 bases remained unmatched. This CDR3 contains 16 residues. Germline-derived CDR1 and CDR2 are SEHNR and FQNEAQ (reference sequence). In DNA, the CDR3 is TGTGCCAGCAGCTTAGAGGGGACAGGGGTAGTAGAGACCCAGTACTTC. This sequence encodes CASSLEGTGVVETQYF. The full variable domain, its missing parts supplied by reference TRBV7-9 and TRBJ2-5, is DTGVSQNPRHKITKRGQNVTFRCDPISEHNRLYWYRQTLGQGPEFLTYFQNEAQLEKSRLLSDRFSAERPKGSFSTLEIQRTEQGDSAMYLCASSLEGTGVVETQYFGPGTRLLVL.

V and J are TRBV7-3 and TRBJ1-1, with 10 nucleotides matching TRBD1. The V gene end was trimmed by 3 bases and the J gene end by 5 bases; junction bases not matched to a gene: 3. CDR3 length: 14 residues. From germline, CDR1 is SGHTA and CDR2 FQGTGA. The DNA of the CDR3 is TGTGCCAGCAGCTTGACAGGGGGCGATACTGAAGCTTTCTTT. This translates into CASSLTGGDTEAFF.

This clonotype has more than one count but fewer than ten. This rearrangement joins TRBV21-1 to TRBJ2-7; the listed D gene, TRBD2, was not tested against the DNA. TRBV21-1 is shown as a pseudogene. The CDR3 extends over 20 amino acids. CDR3 loop: CASSKSPGTSGRVGSYEQYF. CDR3 DNA sequence: TGTGCCAGCAGCAAAAGTCCCGGGACTAGCGGGAGGGTGGGCTCCTACGAGCAGTACTTC.

The chain is built from TRBV10-3 and TRBJ2-7, with 11 bases lining up with TRBD1. The V and J ends lost 6 bases and 3 bases, in that order; junction bases with no gene match: 4. The CDR3 has 14 amino acids. Germline CDR1 reads ENHRY; CDR2 reads SYGVKD. The CDR3 is CAISTGTGGYEQYF. For the CDR3, the DNA is TGTGCCATCAGCACCGGGACAGGGGGCTACGAGCAGTACTTC.

The chain recombines TRBV5-4 with TRBJ2-3, with TRBD2 matching 7 bases. CDR1 and CDR2 (germline): SGHNT, YYREEE (reference sequence). The V segment lost 7 bases and the J segment 1 base; nucleotides outside the gene matches: 6. The CDR3 length is 14 residues. In nucleotides, the CDR3 is TGTGCCAGCGAGCAGCGGGGAGGCACAGATACGCAGTATTTT. Its translation: CASEQRGGTDTQYF.

The chain links TRBV30 to TRBJ2-1; TRBD1 agrees at 8 bases. Germline V CDR1 and CDR2: GTSNPN, SVGIG (reference sequence). J gave up 4 bases and V 2 bases, and 7 bases lay outside the gene matches. The CDR3 extends over 15 amino acids. This CDR3 is CAWSYRDRLYNEQFF. Written as DNA, the CDR3 is TGTGCCTGGAGTTATCGGGACAGGCTATACAATGAGCAGTTCTTC.

This clonotype was seen a few times. V and J are TRBV4-2 and TRBJ1-6; no firm D call. The germline gives CDR1 LGHNA, CDR2 YNFKEQ. V lost 2 bases and J 7 bases, leaving 9 bases between the germline ends. This CDR3 spans 14 amino acids. The CDR3 region has the DNA TGTGCCAGCAGCCAACATGGACCAAATTCACCCCTCCACTTT. The encoded protein is CASSQHGPNSPLHF.

This chain connects TRBV20-1 to TRBJ2-1; TRBD2 matches 9 bases. Per germline, CDR1 DFQATT and CDR2 SNEGSKA (reference sequence). The CDR3 has 15 residues. Trimming removed 6 bases from V and 6 bases from J; junction bases left unmatched: 12. The CDR3 loop is CSADSGSSNGNEQFF. The DNA of the CDR3 is TGCAGTGCGGATAGCGGGAGTTCAAACGGCAATGAGCAGTTCTTC.

The table lists this clonotype with many counts. The V and J genes are TRBV29-1 and TRBJ2-1; the D gene is possibly TRBD1 (7 bases). This CDR3 is built from 12 residues. The V and J ends lost 6 bases and 6 bases respectively, with 12 bases between them. The germline V gene encodes CDR1 SQVTM and CDR2 ANQGSEA. The CDR3 spells CSVRDSPNEQFF. CDR3 bases: TGCAGCGTGCGGGACAGTCCCAATGAGCAGTTCTTC.

The V gene is TRBV27, the J gene TRBJ2-1; D may be TRBD2 (6 bases). Germline V gene lookup returns CDR1 MNHEY and CDR2 SMNVEV (reference sequence). V dropped 3 bases and J dropped 8 bases, with 20 bases sitting between them. The CDR3 contains 16 residues. The CDR3 DNA reads TGTGCCAGCAGTTTCACTCCGGGACTCTTACTCGATGAGCAGTTCTTC. This sequence encodes CASSFTPGLLLDEQFF.

The genes are TRBV29-1 and TRBJ2-3, with D unclear. This CDR3 has 13 amino acids. Trimming cost V 7 bases and J 2 bases, with 13 bases left between them. The germline V gene encodes CDR1 SQVTM and CDR2 ANQGSEA. DNA for the CDR3: TGCAGCGCACCGGTAGCTCACACAGATACGCAGTATTTT. Protein sequence: CSAPVAHTDTQYF.

The CDR3 bases are TGTGCCAGCAGCCCTGCGATGGGGGGTGGAAATGAGCAGTTCTTC. It translates to CASSPAMGGGNEQFF. The chain recombines TRBV12-3 or TRBV12-4 with TRBJ2-1; a weak D match, TRBD2 (6 bases). The V gene lost 6 bases and the J gene lost 7 bases, with 19 bases spanning the gap. The CDR3 has 15 amino acids.

This clonotype was seen a handful of times. V gene TRBV21-1 combines with J gene TRBJ2-3. TRBV21-1 is a documented pseudogene. The CDR3 has 11 amino acids. CDR3: CASGGADTQYF. The CDR3, as DNA: TGTGCCAGCGGGGGCGCAGATACGCAGTATTTT.

Here the CDR3 DNA reads TGTGCCAGCAGCTTATCTCGGGACTCGAGGACCCAGTACTTC. Encoded protein: CASSLSRDSRTQYF. The chain employs TRBV7-9 and TRBJ2-5; D perhaps matches TRBD2 (6 bases). V lost 2 bases to trimming and J lost 7 bases, with 14 bases between them. Germline V gene lookup returns CDR1 SEHNR and CDR2 FQNEAQ (reference sequence). The CDR3 loop spans 14 amino acids.

The V call is TRBV5-1, the J call TRBJ2-1; TRBD1 is a possible D gene (6 bases). This CDR3 spans 16 amino acids. Trimming pared 0 bases from V and 0 bases from J, leaving 10 bases between. CDR1 is SGHRS and CDR2 is YFSETQ in the germline V gene. The CDR3 sequence is CASSLAQGLSYNEQFF. As DNA, the CDR3 is TGCGCCAGCAGCTTGGCCCAGGGGCTCTCCTACAATGAGCAGTTCTTC. Full variable domain (outside the CDR3, taken from reference TRBV5-1 and TRBJ2-1): KAGVTQTPRYLIKTRGQQVTLSCSPISGHRSVSWYQQTPGQGLQFLFEYFSETQRNKGNFPGRFSGRQFSNSRSEMNVSTLELGDSALYLCASSLAQGLSYNEQFFGPGTRLTVL.

The chain is built from TRBV5-1 and TRBJ2-3; D is undetermined. The CDR3 extends over 15 amino acids. Germline loops: CDR1 SGHRS, CDR2 YFSETQ. Trimming removed 6 bases from V and 4 bases from J, with 18 bases in between. DNA of the CDR3: TGCGCCAGCACTCCACTGCGGCCTGGCGCAGATACGCAGTATTTT. Translating gives CASTPLRPGADTQYF.

This clonotype was counted only a few times. The chain joins TRBV20-1 to TRBJ2-3, with TRBD2 identical over 14 bases. The length of the CDR3 is 17 residues. CDR1 and CDR2 from the germline V gene are DFQATT and SNEGSKA (reference sequence). V lost 0 bases, J lost 6 bases, and 8 bases stayed unmatched. CDR3 DNA: TGCAGTGCTAGAGATCCGACTAGCGGGAGGGTATGGGATACGCAGTATTTT. It yields the protein CSARDPTSGRVWDTQYF.

The chain is built from TRBV7-9 and TRBJ2-3; perhaps D is TRBD1 or TRBD2 (5 bases each). The V end was cut by 5 bases, the J end by 7 bases, with 10 bases between. The CDR3 runs to 12 residues. Germline lookup yields CDR1 SEHNR and CDR2 FQNEAQ (reference sequence). The CDR3 sequence: CASSTEGYTQYF. CDR3 sequence (DNA): TGTGCCAGCAGCACCGAGGGGTATACGCAGTATTTT.

The chain carries TRBV20-1 and TRBJ1-3; a weak D match, TRBD1 (5 bases). The V end was cut by 1 base, the J end by 9 bases, with 25 bases between. The CDR3 extends over 17 amino acids. The V gene's germline CDR1 is DFQATT and CDR2 SNEGSKA (reference sequence). CDR3 amino acids: CSARGRVGGPKGPTIYF. The CDR3, as DNA: TGCAGTGCTAGAGGCAGGGTCGGGGGACCGAAGGGTCCCACCATATATTTT.

The gene calls are TRBV29-1 and TRBJ2-2; TRBD1 might be the D (6 bases). The CDR3 loop spans 12 amino acids. Between the trimmed V and J ends, which lost 7 bases and 6 bases, there was a span of 12 bases. The germline CDR1 and CDR2 sequences are SQVTM and ANQGSEA. The CDR3 spells CSGNQGSGELFF. The CDR3 nucleotides read TGCAGCGGAAATCAGGGGTCCGGGGAGCTGTTTTTT.

This clonotype was counted between two and nine times. This chain uses TRBV18 with TRBJ2-2; 7 nucleotides match TRBD1. CDR3 length equals 15 residues. CDR1 is KGHSH, CDR2 LQKENI, per germline. The junction had 7 bases not matched to a gene; V was cut back by 4 bases and J by 5 bases. The CDR3: CASSRNRGDTGELFF. In DNA form, the CDR3 reads TGTGCCAGCTCACGAAACAGGGGTGATACCGGGGAGCTGTTTTTT.

This chain connects TRBV30 to TRBJ1-1, with D tentatively TRBD1 (6 bases). V lost 0 bases and J 1 base, leaving 15 bases between the germline ends. The CDR3 sequence is 16 residues long. CDR1 GTSNPN and CDR2 SVGIG come from the germline V gene (reference sequence). CDR3 region: CAWSVDRGRGNTEAFF. CDR3 bases: TGTGCCTGGAGTGTAGATAGGGGCAGGGGGAACACTGAAGCTTTCTTT.

The V and J genes are TRBV6-2 or TRBV6-3 and TRBJ2-1; 7 bases line up with TRBD2. Trimming cost V 2 bases and J 8 bases; bases outside gene matches: 9. CDR1 and CDR2 from the germline V gene are MNHEY and SVGEGT. This CDR3 has 15 residues. In DNA, the CDR3 is TGTGCCAGCAGTTACCTAGGACGCGCGGGGGATGAGCAGTTCTTC. Translating gives CASSYLGRAGDEQFF.